These 20 T cell receptor beta chains originate from one sample sequenced in a study of regulatory T cells in long-lasting Graves disease. Time point denoted: newly diagnosed GD, antithyroid drugs for less than 3 months. The authors made the TCR library using RNA they extracted from PBMCs. With iRepertoire HTBI primers and Arm-PCR of CDR3 regions, TCR beta libraries were built. TCRdb re-called the multiplex PCR reads through MiXCR, storing one row per CDR3 protein. The table includes some 330,000 distinct CDR3 sequences, approximately 10% detected once. These records were also assigned to another study, of T cells in Graves' hyperthyroidism and ophthalmopathy.

The sequencing used peripheral blood mononuclear cells (PBMCs), collected at new diagnosis, from a patient treated with antithyroid drugs. The receptors stem from a woman aged 18 to 35 with Graves disease.

In the case of this clonotype: One end of the junction varies from germline; a read error may be responsible. The rearrangement uses TRBV5-4 and TRBJ2-1; TRBD1 matches at 9 bases. Germline CDR1 reads SGHNT; CDR2 reads YYREEE (reference sequence). CDR3 length: 12 amino acids. The CDR3 DNA reads as TGTGCCAGCAGCTTGTCCGACAGGGGGTCCGTCTTC. Its protein is CASSLSDRGSVF.

V usage is TRBV27 and J usage is TRBJ2-6; D unresolved. Trimming removed 6 bases from V and 4 bases from J, with 10 bases in between. This CDR3 spans 14 amino acids. Germline CDR1 is MNHEY and CDR2 is SMNVEV (reference sequence). The CDR3 region is CASSPFVGANVLTF. The CDR3 DNA is TGTGCCAGCAGCCCGTTTGTAGGGGCCAACGTCCTGACTTTC.

This clonotype was counted many times. This chain links TRBV7-2 with TRBJ2-1; D is unclear. The CDR3 sequence is 15 residues long. CDR1 SGHTA and CDR2 FQGNSA come from the germline V gene. V shed 6 bases and J shed 7 bases, with 19 bases lying between them. The CDR3 loop is CASRPPYKAGNEQFF. The CDR3 DNA sequence: TGTGCCAGCAGACCTCCTTACAAGGCCGGGAATGAGCAGTTCTTC.

In this sample, this clonotype turned up many times. The J gene is TRBJ2-3, the V gene TRBV27; D is unclear. The germline V gene encodes CDR1 MNHEY and CDR2 SMNVEV (reference sequence). V was cut by 2 bases and J by 0 bases, with 6 bases left in between. This CDR3 has 14 residues. The CDR3: CASSLIPSTDTQYF. Here the CDR3 DNA reads TGTGCCAGCAGTTTAATCCCTAGCACAGATACGCAGTATTTT.

This clonotype was seen a few times. One junction end does not reproduce the germline sequence, and a read error may be involved. This rearrangement joins TRBV7-7 to TRBJ2-5; D may be TRBD1 or TRBD2 (6 bases each). In germline, CDR1 is SSHAT, CDR2 FNYEAQ (reference sequence). The CDR3 covers 16 residues. CDR3 protein: CASSLAASYREETQYF. CDR3 sequence (DNA): TGTGCTAGCAGCTTAGCGGCGAGTTACAGGGAAGAGACCCAGTACTTC.

This clonotype occurred many times. The genes are TRBV5-6 and TRBJ2-3, with D perhaps matching TRBD2 (5 bases). Germline loops: CDR1 SGHDT, CDR2 YYEEEE. With 0 bases removed from V and 6 bases from J, the gap between germline ends came to 8 bases. CDR3 length equals 13 residues. In DNA, the CDR3 is TGTGCCAGCAGCTTGGGACTACGGGATACGCAGTATTTT. Encoded protein: CASSLGLRDTQYF.

There are many counts of this clonotype. The chain recombines TRBV12-3 or TRBV12-4 with TRBJ1-3; D is unresolved. V lost 2 bases to trimming and J lost 6 bases, with 2 bases between them. There are 11 residues in the CDR3. The CDR3 DNA follows: TGTGCCAGCAGTTTACTAAACACCATATATTTT. This gives the protein CASSLLNTIYF.

This clonotype was counted a few times. The genes are TRBV18 and TRBJ1-1; possibly TRBD1 for D (6 bases). This CDR3 contains 14 residues. The ends were cut back, 2 bases at V and 3 bases at J, with 10 bases in the middle. Germline CDR1 is KGHSH and CDR2 is LQKENI. This CDR3 reads CASSPNTGYTEAFF. The CDR3 DNA follows: TGTGCCAGCTCACCAAACACAGGGTACACTGAAGCTTTCTTT.

This clonotype was recorded a few times. The chain recombines TRBV4-3 with TRBJ2-1; TRBD2 matches 9 bases. Germline V gene sequence: CDR1 LGHNA, CDR2 YSLEER. The J segment lost 8 bases and the V segment lost 0 bases, leaving 5 bases of the junction unmatched. This CDR3 is 15 amino acids long. CDR3 loop: CASSQESGRFHEQFF. The CDR3 DNA reads as TGCGCCAGCAGCCAAGAAAGCGGGAGGTTTCATGAGCAGTTCTTC.

This clonotype came up many times. The rearrangement links TRBV14 to TRBJ1-1; D gene uncertain. The CDR3 consists of 12 residues. The germline V and J ends were trimmed by 4 bases and 6 bases, with 9 bases remaining between them. Germline-derived CDR1 and CDR2 are SGHDN and FVKESK. This chain's CDR3 is CASSPRASEAFF. The CDR3 DNA follows: TGTGCCAGCAGCCCGCGGGCCTCTGAAGCTTTCTTT.

This clonotype was detected many times. The chain uses TRBV20-1 and TRBJ2-7; D gene uncertain. Germline loops: CDR1 DFQATT, CDR2 SNEGSKA (reference sequence). The CDR3 is 15 amino acids. Trimming cost V 3 bases and J 2 bases, with 17 bases left between them. The CDR3 here is CSASILLGLAYEQYF. The CDR3 region has the DNA TGCAGTGCTAGTATTCTTCTCGGGCTAGCCTACGAGCAGTACTTC.

This clonotype was found many times. The V gene is TRBV6-1, the J gene TRBJ2-7; 8 bases match TRBD2. This CDR3 spans 14 amino acids. Germline CDR1 reads MNHNS; CDR2 reads SASEGT. After removal of 7 bases from V and 2 bases from J, the junction contained 7 bases not matched to a gene. The CDR3 bases are TGTGCCAGCAATAGGCGGGAGGCCCCCTACGAGCAGTACTTC. This codes for CASNRREAPYEQYF.

This clonotype showed up many times. The J gene is TRBJ2-5, the V gene TRBV28, with TRBD2 matching over 15 bases. The trim removed 0 bases at V and 4 bases at J, leaving 0 bases unmatched. CDR3 length: 16 residues. Germline V CDR1 and CDR2: MDHEN, SYDVKM. CDR3 coding DNA: TGTGCCAGCAGTTTATGGGGACTAGCGGGAGGAGAGACCCAGTACTTC. This translates into CASSLWGLAGGETQYF.

Of note for this clonotype: This may be a read error: a much more frequent sequence differs by one nucleotide. The chain joins TRBV19 to TRBJ1-5; TRBD1 matches 7 bases. The V segment lost 8 bases and the J segment 3 bases; nucleotides outside the gene matches: 10. CDR3 length: 15 residues. CDR1 and CDR2 from the germline V gene are LNHDA and SQIVND (reference sequence). CDR3 DNA sequence: TGTGCCAGTGGACGAACAGGGGCCACCAATCAGCCCCAGCATTTT. Translation: CASGRTGATNQPQHF.

This clonotype occurred many times. The rearrangement uses TRBV24-1 and TRBJ2-1; unclear D gene. Trimming took off 8 bases at V and 6 bases at J, with 13 bases between the two ends. CDR3 size: 13 residues. Germline-derived CDR1 and CDR2 are KGHDR and SFDVKD. Here the CDR3 DNA reads TGTGCCACCAATTCTCCAGCTAGCAATGAGCAGTTCTTC. This sequence encodes CATNSPASNEQFF.

The chain has TRBV10-1 and TRBJ2-1; 8 bases match TRBD2. From germline, CDR1 is WNHNN and CDR2 SYGVQD (reference sequence). The junction had 13 bases not matched to a gene; V was cut back by 7 bases and J by 14 bases. This CDR3 comprises 13 residues. The CDR3 protein is CASISKGPGLEFF. CDR3 nucleotide sequence: TGCGCCAGCATCAGTAAGGGCCCGGGACTAGAGTTCTTC.

The chain combines TRBV14 with TRBJ2-7; D remains ambiguous. The CDR3 covers 13 residues. CDR1 is SGHDN, CDR2 FVKESK, per germline. V lost 3 bases and J lost 12, with 18 bases in between. As DNA, the CDR3 is TGTGCCAGCAGCCAGGCATCAACGGGCGTTCCGTACTTC. Protein: CASSQASTGVPYF.

This clonotype was picked up many times. The V and J genes are TRBV7-9 and TRBJ2-5; TRBD2 agrees at 13 bases. Trimming at V came to 5 bases and at J to 5 bases, leaving 11 bases not matched to a gene. The CDR3 is 17 amino acids. From germline, CDR1 is SEHNR and CDR2 FQNEAQ (reference sequence). CDR3 amino acids: CASSPRGLAGDGETQYF. CDR3 bases: TGTGCCAGCAGCCCCCGCGGACTAGCGGGAGATGGGGAGACCCAGTACTTC. Full variable domain (outside the CDR3, taken from reference TRBV7-9 and TRBJ2-5): DTGVSQNPRHKITKRGQNVTFRCDPISEHNRLYWYRQTLGQGPEFLTYFQNEAQLEKSRLLSDRFSAERPKGSFSTLEIQRTEQGDSAMYLCASSPRGLAGDGETQYFGPGTRLLVL.

A few counts support this clonotype. The J gene is TRBJ1-6, the V gene TRBV30, with TRBD1 matching 7 bases. Germline V gene lookup returns CDR1 GTSNPN and CDR2 SVGIG (reference sequence). The CDR3 consists of 13 residues. V trimming: 5 bases; J trimming: 4 bases; junction bases outside the gene matches: 2. CDR3: CAWGRGYNSPLHF. In DNA, the CDR3 is TGTGCCTGGGGCAGGGGGTATAATTCACCCCTCCACTTT. The full variable domain, completed using reference TRBV30 and TRBJ1-6, is SQTIHQWPATLVQPVGSPLSLECTVEGTSNPNLYWYRQAAGRGLQLLFYSVGIGQISSEVPQNLSASRPQDRQFILSSKKLLLSDSGFYLCAWGRGYNSPLHFGNGTRLTVT.

This chain joins TRBV6-2 or TRBV6-3 and TRBJ2-2; D is unresolved. This CDR3 is built from 14 residues. Trimming took off 4 bases at V and 5 bases at J, with 11 bases between the two ends. Germline V CDR1 and CDR2: MNHEY, SVGEGT. The CDR3 DNA sequence: TGTGCCAGCAGTTCCCCCGGTGATACCGGGGAGCTGTTTTTT. This gives the protein CASSSPGDTGELFF.